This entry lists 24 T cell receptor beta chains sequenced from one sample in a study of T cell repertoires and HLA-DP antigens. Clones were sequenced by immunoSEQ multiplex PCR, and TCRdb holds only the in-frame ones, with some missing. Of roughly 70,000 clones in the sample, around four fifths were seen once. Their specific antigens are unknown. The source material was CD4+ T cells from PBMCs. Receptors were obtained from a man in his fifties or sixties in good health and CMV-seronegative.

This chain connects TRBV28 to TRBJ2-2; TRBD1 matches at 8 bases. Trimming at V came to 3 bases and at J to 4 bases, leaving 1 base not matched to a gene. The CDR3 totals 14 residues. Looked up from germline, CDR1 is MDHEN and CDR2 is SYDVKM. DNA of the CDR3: TGTGCCAGCAGTTTGACAGGGGCCACCGGGGAGCTGTTTTTT. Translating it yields CASSLTGATGELFF.

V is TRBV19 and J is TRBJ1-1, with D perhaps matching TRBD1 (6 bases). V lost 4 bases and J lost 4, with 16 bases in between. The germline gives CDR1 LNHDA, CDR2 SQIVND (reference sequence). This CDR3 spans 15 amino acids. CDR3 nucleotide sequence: TGTGCCAGTAGTAGAGGGGGTCGGGCTGTCACTGAAGCTTTCTTT. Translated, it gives CASSRGGRAVTEAFF. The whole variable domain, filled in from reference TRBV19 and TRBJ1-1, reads DGGITQSPKYLFRKEGQNVTLSCEQNLNHDAMYWYRQDPGQGLRLIYYSQIVNDFQKGDIAEGYSVSREKKESFPLTVTSAQKNPTAFYLCASSRGGRAVTEAFFGQGTRLTVV.

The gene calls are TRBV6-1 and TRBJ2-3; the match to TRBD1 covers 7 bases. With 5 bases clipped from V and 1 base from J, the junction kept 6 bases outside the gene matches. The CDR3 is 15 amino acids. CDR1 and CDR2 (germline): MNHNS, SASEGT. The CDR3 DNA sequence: TGTGCCAGCAGTCGGACAGGATGGGGCACAGATACGCAGTATTTT. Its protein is CASSRTGWGTDTQYF.

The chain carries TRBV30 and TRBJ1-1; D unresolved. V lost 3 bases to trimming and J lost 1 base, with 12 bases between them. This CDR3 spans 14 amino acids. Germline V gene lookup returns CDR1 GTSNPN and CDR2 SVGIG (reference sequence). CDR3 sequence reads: CAWSPSQENTEAFF. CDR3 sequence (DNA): TGTGCCTGGAGCCCCTCTCAGGAGAACACTGAAGCTTTCTTT.

This CDR3 is CASSSRPGRSSYNSPLHF. CDR3 DNA: TGTGCCAGCAGTTCCCGCCCCGGCAGGAGCTCCTATAATTCACCCCTCCACTTT. The chain carries TRBV28 and TRBJ1-6; D gene unclear. This CDR3 region has 18 residues. Germline V gene lookup returns CDR1 MDHEN and CDR2 SYDVKM. Trimming removed 4 bases from V and 0 bases from J, with 16 bases in between.

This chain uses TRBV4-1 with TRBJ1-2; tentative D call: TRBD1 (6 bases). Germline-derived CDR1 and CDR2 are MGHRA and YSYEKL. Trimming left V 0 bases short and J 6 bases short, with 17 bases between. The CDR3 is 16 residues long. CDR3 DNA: TGCGCCAGCAGCCAAGACAGGATCAGGGGTGGGGATGGCTACACCTTC. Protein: CASSQDRIRGGDGYTF.

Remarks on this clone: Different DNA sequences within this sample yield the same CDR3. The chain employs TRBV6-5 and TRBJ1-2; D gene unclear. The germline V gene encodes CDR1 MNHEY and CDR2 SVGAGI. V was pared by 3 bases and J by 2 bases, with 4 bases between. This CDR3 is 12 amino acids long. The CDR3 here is CASSYRNYGYTF. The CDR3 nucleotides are TGTGCCAGCAGTTATCGCAACTATGGCTACACCTTC.

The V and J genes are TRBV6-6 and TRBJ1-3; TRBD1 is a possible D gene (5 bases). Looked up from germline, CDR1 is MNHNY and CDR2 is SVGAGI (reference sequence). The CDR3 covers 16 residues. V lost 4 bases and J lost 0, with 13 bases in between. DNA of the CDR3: TGTGCCAGCAGTTTACTGGGACCGTCCTCTGGAAACACCATATATTTT. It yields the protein CASSLLGPSSGNTIYF.

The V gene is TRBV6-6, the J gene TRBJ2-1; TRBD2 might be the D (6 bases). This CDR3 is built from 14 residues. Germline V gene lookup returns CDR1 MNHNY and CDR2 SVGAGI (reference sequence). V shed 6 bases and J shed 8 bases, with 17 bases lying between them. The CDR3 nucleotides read TGTGCCAGCAGCCTCTCGGCGGAGGGCGATGAGCAGTTCTTC. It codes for CASSLSAEGDEQFF.

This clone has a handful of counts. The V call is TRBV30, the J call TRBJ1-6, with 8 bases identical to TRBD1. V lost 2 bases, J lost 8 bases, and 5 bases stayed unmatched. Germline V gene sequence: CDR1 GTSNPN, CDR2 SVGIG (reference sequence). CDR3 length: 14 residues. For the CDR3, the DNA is TGTGCCTGGAGTTCACAGGGGGGGTATTCACCCCTCCACTTT. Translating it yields CAWSSQGGYSPLHF. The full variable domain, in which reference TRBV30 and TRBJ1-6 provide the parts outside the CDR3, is SQTIHQWPATLVQPVGSPLSLECTVEGTSNPNLYWYRQAAGRGLQLLFYSVGIGQISSEVPQNLSASRPQDRQFILSSKKLLLSDSGFYLCAWSSQGGYSPLHFGNGTRLTVT.

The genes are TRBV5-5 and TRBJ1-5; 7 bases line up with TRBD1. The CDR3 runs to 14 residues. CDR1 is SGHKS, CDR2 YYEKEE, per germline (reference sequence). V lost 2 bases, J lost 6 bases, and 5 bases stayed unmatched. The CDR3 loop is CASSLGGEVQPQHF. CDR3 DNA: TGTGCCAGCAGCTTAGGGGGCGAAGTTCAGCCCCAGCATTTT.

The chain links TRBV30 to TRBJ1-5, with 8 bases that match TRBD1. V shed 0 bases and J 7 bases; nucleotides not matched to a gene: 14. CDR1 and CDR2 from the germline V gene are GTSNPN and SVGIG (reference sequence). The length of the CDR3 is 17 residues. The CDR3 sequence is CAWSVRSGGELGQPQHF. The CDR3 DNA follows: TGTGCCTGGAGTGTACGTTCAGGGGGCGAATTAGGGCAGCCCCAGCATTTT.

The CDR3 region is CAIKGGSGIDEQFF. Here the CDR3 DNA reads TGTGCCATCAAGGGCGGGAGTGGGATTGATGAGCAGTTCTTC. This chain joins TRBV10-3 and TRBJ2-1, with 7 bases matching TRBD2. Germline V gene sequence: CDR1 ENHRY, CDR2 SYGVKD. V trimming: 7 bases; J trimming: 8 bases; junction bases outside the gene matches: 11. The CDR3 spans 14 residues.

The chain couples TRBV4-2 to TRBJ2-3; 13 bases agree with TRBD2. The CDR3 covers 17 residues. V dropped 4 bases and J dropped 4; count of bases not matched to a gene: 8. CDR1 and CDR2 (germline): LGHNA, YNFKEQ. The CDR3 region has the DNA TGTGCCAGCAGCCGTGTGGGACTAGCGGGATCCCCAGATACGCAGTATTTT. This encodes CASSRVGLAGSPDTQYF.

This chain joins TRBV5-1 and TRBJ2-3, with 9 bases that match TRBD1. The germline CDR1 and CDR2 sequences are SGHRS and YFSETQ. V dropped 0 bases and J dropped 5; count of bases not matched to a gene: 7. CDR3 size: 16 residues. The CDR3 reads CASSLVGTGSEDTQYF. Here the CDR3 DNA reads TGCGCCAGCAGCTTGGTTGGGACAGGGAGCGAAGATACGCAGTATTTT.

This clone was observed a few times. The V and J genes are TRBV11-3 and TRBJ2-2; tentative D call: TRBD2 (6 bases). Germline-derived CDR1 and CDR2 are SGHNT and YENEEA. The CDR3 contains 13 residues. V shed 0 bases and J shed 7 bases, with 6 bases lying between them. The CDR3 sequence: CASSLEAGGELFF. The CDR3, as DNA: TGTGCCAGCAGCTTAGAAGCGGGCGGGGAGCTGTTTTTT.

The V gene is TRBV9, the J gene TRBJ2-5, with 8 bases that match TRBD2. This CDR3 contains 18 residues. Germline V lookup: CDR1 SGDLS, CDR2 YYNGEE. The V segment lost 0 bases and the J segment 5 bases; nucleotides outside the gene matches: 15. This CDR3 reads CASSVVASSQRETETQYF. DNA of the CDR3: TGTGCCAGCAGCGTAGTCGCTTCGTCCCAGCGGGAGACGGAGACCCAGTACTTC.

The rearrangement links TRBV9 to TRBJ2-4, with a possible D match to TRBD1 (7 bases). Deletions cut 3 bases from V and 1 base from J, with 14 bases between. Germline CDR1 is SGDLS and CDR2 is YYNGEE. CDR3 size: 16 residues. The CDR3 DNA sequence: TGTGCCAGCAGCGCGCGCAGGGGGAGGGCCAAAAACATTCAGTACTTC. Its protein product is CASSARRGRAKNIQYF.

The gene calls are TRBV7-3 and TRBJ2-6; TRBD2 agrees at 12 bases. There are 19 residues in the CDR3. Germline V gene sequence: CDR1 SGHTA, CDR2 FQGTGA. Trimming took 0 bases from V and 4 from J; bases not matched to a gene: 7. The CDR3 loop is CASSLTALAGGSGANVLTF. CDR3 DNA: TGTGCCAGCAGCTTAACGGCACTAGCGGGAGGATCAGGGGCCAACGTCCTGACTTTC.

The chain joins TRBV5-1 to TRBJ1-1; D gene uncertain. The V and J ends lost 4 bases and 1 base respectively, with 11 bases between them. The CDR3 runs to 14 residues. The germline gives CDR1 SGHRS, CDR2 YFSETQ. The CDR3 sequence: CASSRSQGNTEAFF. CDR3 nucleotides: TGCGCCAGCAGCAGGTCCCAAGGGAACACTGAAGCTTTCTTT.

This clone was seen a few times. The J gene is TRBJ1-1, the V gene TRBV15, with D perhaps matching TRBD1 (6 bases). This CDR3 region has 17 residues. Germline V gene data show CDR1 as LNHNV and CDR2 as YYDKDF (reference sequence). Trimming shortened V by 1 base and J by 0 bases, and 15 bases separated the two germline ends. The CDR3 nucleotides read TGTGCCACCAGCAGAGTAAAGGCAGGGGCCATGAACACTGAAGCTTTCTTT. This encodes CATSRVKAGAMNTEAFF. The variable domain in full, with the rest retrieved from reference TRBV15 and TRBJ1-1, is DAMVIQNPRYQVTQFGKPVTLSCSQTLNHNVMYWYQQKSSQAPKLLFHYYDKDFNNEADTPDNFQSRRPNTSFCFLDIRSPGLGDTAMYLCATSRVKAGAMNTEAFFGQGTRLTVV.

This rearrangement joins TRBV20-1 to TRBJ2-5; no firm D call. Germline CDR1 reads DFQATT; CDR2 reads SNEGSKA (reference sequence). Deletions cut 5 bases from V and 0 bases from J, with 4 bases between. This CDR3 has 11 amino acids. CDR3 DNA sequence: TGCAGTGCTCTAAACCAAGAGACCCAGTACTTC. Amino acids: CSALNQETQYF.

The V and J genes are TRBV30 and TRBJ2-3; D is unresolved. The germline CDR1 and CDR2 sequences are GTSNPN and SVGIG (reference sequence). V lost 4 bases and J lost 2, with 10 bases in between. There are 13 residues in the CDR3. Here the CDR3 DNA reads TGTGCCTGGAATCGTCCCAACACAGATACGCAGTATTTT. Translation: CAWNRPNTDTQYF.

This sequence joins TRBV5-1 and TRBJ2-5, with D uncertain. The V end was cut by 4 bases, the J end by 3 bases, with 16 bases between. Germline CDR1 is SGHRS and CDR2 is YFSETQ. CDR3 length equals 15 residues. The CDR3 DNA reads TGCGCCAGCAGCCCCGGTCCTAACTATGAAGAGACCCAGTACTTC. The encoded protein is CASSPGPNYEETQYF. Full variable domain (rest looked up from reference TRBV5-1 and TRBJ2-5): KAGVTQTPRYLIKTRGQQVTLSCSPISGHRSVSWYQQTPGQGLQFLFEYFSETQRNKGNFPGRFSGRQFSNSRSEMNVSTLELGDSALYLCASSPGPNYEETQYFGPGTRLLVL.